These 25 T cell receptor beta chains came from one sample sequenced in a study of cytomegalovirus exposure and HLA in healthy donors. PCR amplification relied on 60 Vbeta primers (plus 13 Jbeta primers). Assay: immunoSEQ multiplex PCR; the TCRdb copy retains only in-frame clones and omits some. The sample holds approximately 150,000 clones, approximately 80% seen once. Sequencing was carried out using PBMCs. These receptors all stem from a woman younger than 45 in good health and CMV-seronegative.

This clone was observed a handful of times. The chain couples TRBV27 to TRBJ2-1; 7 bases map to TRBD2. Trimming cost V 0 bases and J 7 bases; bases outside gene matches: 6. Germline CDR1 MNHEY, CDR2 SMNVEV (reference sequence). The CDR3 covers 15 residues. The CDR3 loop reads CASSLSAGASNEQFF. CDR3 DNA sequence: TGTGCCAGCAGTTTATCCGCGGGAGCCTCGAATGAGCAGTTCTTC.

There are a few counts of this clone. The rearrangement uses TRBV7-3 and TRBJ2-1; TRBD1 matches 7 bases. CDR3 length: 14 residues. Germline V gene data show CDR1 as SGHTA and CDR2 as FQGTGA. Trimming took 6 bases from V and 9 from J; bases not matched to a gene: 11. The CDR3 reads CASRKAGGTVEQFF. CDR3 coding DNA: TGTGCCAGCAGAAAAGCAGGGGGAACGGTTGAGCAGTTCTTC.

In this sample, this clone turned up once. This chain connects TRBV5-6 to TRBJ1-2; D gene uncertain. The CDR3 runs 11 residues. Germline assignment: CDR1 SGHDT and CDR2 YYEEEE. Trimming pared 0 bases from V and 13 bases from J, leaving 10 bases between. In nucleotides, the CDR3 is TGTGCCAGCAGCTTGGAAGGGAGCTTCACCTTC. Its protein product is CASSLEGSFTF.

The chain couples TRBV15 to TRBJ2-7; maybe TRBD1 (5 bases). Germline CDR1 reads LNHNV; CDR2 reads YYDKDF (reference sequence). Trimming took off 3 bases at V and 2 bases at J, with 8 bases between the two ends. The CDR3 runs to 13 residues. CDR3 residues: CATSRDTAYEQYF. The DNA of the CDR3 is TGTGCCACCAGCAGGGACACGGCCTACGAGCAGTACTTC.

This clone was recorded only once. This rearrangement joins TRBV11-2 to TRBJ1-1; no clear D. Trimming pared 7 bases from V and 6 bases from J, leaving 15 bases between. CDR1 and CDR2 from the germline V gene are SGHAT and FQNNGV. The CDR3 contains 13 residues. CDR3 protein: CASNPAGYPEAFF. DNA of the CDR3: TGTGCCAGCAACCCCGCGGGGTACCCTGAAGCTTTCTTT. Based on the CDR3 plus reference TRBV11-2 and TRBJ1-1, the full variable domain is EAGVAQSPRYKIIEKRQSVAFWCNPISGHATLYWYQQILGQGPKLLIQFQNNGVVDDSQLPKDRFSAERLKGVDSTLKIQPAKLEDSAVYLCASNPAGYPEAFFGQGTRLTVV.

This clone was counted a few times. J is TRBJ2-7 and V is TRBV5-4; D is perhaps TRBD2 (5 bases). V gave up 4 bases and J gave up 4 bases, with 12 bases separating them. The length of the CDR3 is 13 residues. CDR1 SGHNT and CDR2 YYREEE come from the germline V gene (reference sequence). CDR3 residues: CASSIRERYEQYF. In nucleotides, the CDR3 is TGTGCCAGCAGCATCCGGGAAAGGTACGAGCAGTACTTC.

This clone was detected only a few times. The V and J genes are TRBV11-2 and TRBJ1-2; TRBD1 matches at 7 bases. Germline CDR1 is SGHAT and CDR2 is FQNNGV. CDR3 size: 15 residues. Trimming removed 1 base from V and 2 bases from J; junction bases left unmatched: 4. CDR3 nucleotide sequence: TGTGCCAGCAGCTTAGGATTACAGGGGAACTATGGCTACACCTTC. Translated, it gives CASSLGLQGNYGYTF. The entire variable domain, with the rest obtained from reference TRBV11-2 and TRBJ1-2, is as follows: EAGVAQSPRYKIIEKRQSVAFWCNPISGHATLYWYQQILGQGPKLLIQFQNNGVVDDSQLPKDRFSAERLKGVDSTLKIQPAKLEDSAVYLCASSLGLQGNYGYTFGSGTRLTVV.

CDR3 nucleotide sequence: TGTGCCAGTAAACGGGAATTTGGCTATGGCTACACCTTC. It yields the protein CASKREFGYGYTF. The rearrangement joins TRBV19 to TRBJ1-2; D uncertain. V dropped 7 bases and J dropped 4 bases, with 13 bases sitting between them. CDR1 LNHDA and CDR2 SQIVND come from the germline V gene (reference sequence). The CDR3 length is 13 residues.

The table lists this clone with a count of one. The J gene is TRBJ2-1, the V gene TRBV9, with 7 positions matching TRBD2. The J segment lost 6 bases and the V segment lost 0 bases, leaving 6 bases of the junction unmatched. The CDR3 length is 15 residues. The germline gives CDR1 SGDLS, CDR2 YYNGEE. The CDR3 coding sequence is TGTGCCAGCAGCGTAGATGCGGGAGAATCCAATGAGCAGTTCTTC. Translated, it gives CASSVDAGESNEQFF.

This chain links TRBV2 with TRBJ2-1; D unclear. V shed 7 bases and J shed 12 bases, with 16 bases lying between them. Germline CDR1 reads SNHLY; CDR2 reads FYNNEI. The CDR3 totals 12 residues. The CDR3 bases are TGTGCCAGCACACATTTCGATACGGGGCAGTTCTTC. Residues: CASTHFDTGQFF. Using reference TRBV2 and TRBJ2-1 for the parts outside the CDR3, the full variable domain is EPEVTQTPSHQVTQMGQEVILRCVPISNHLYFYWYRQILGQKVEFLVSFYNNEISEKSEIFDDQFSVERPDGSNFTLKIRSTKLEDSAMYFCASTHFDTGQFFGPGTRLTVL.

The chain carries TRBV27 and TRBJ1-1, with TRBD1 as a possible D gene (5 bases). Per germline, CDR1 MNHEY and CDR2 SMNVEV (reference sequence). The CDR3 runs to 11 residues. V was clipped by 5 bases and J by 8 bases, with 9 bases between them. CDR3 sequence (DNA): TGTGCCAGCAGTCGCGGACACGAAGCTTTCTTT. It encodes CASSRGHEAFF.

This clone was counted a few times. CDR3 nucleotide sequence: TGTGCCAGCTCACCACACCAGGGGGGCGACGAGCAGTACTTC. Translating gives CASSPHQGGDEQYF. V is TRBV18 and J is TRBJ2-7, with D possibly TRBD1 on 7 matching bases. Germline assignment: CDR1 KGHSH and CDR2 LQKENI. The CDR3 loop spans 14 amino acids. V was trimmed by 1 base and J by 5 bases, leaving 12 bases between them.

The CDR3 here is CASSRTGELFF. In DNA, the CDR3 is TGTGCCAGCAGTAGAACCGGGGAGCTGTTTTTT. This rearrangement joins TRBV5-4 to TRBJ2-2; D remains ambiguous. V was cut by 5 bases and J by 5 bases, with 4 bases left in between. CDR1 and CDR2 (germline): SGHNT, YYREEE (reference sequence). This CDR3 has 11 amino acids.

The V gene is TRBV6-5, the J gene TRBJ2-7, with 7 bases that match TRBD1. The CDR3 is 14 amino acids. The junction had 3 bases not matched to a gene; V was cut back by 2 bases and J by 2 bases. The germline V gene encodes CDR1 MNHEY and CDR2 SVGAGI. CDR3 DNA: TGTGCCAGCAGTTACGGGACAGCCGCCTACGAGCAGTACTTC. Translated: CASSYGTAAYEQYF.

The gene calls are TRBV5-1 and TRBJ2-1, with a weak D call TRBD2 (7 bases). Trimming pared 5 bases from V and 9 bases from J, leaving 21 bases between. There are 15 residues in the CDR3. Germline values: CDR1 SGHRS, CDR2 YFSETQ. The CDR3 protein is CASRPQGRARGEQFF. CDR3 sequence (DNA): TGCGCCAGCAGGCCCCAGGGGAGGGCCCGGGGTGAGCAGTTCTTC. Full variable domain (remainder filled in from reference TRBV5-1 and TRBJ2-1): KAGVTQTPRYLIKTRGQQVTLSCSPISGHRSVSWYQQTPGQGLQFLFEYFSETQRNKGNFPGRFSGRQFSNSRSEMNVSTLELGDSALYLCASRPQGRARGEQFFGPGTRLTVL.

The J gene is TRBJ2-1, the V gene TRBV5-4; D not resolved. The V end was cut by 0 bases, the J end by 9 bases, with 10 bases between. CDR3 size: 13 residues. The germline V gene has CDR1 SGHNT and CDR2 YYREEE (reference sequence). The CDR3 nucleotides read TGTGCCAGCAGCTTGGACGGAGACTTTGAGCAGTTCTTC. This encodes CASSLDGDFEQFF.

J is TRBJ1-2 and V is TRBV20-1; D unresolved. Trimming removed 0 bases at V and 7 bases at J, with 6 bases between. Germline assignment: CDR1 DFQATT and CDR2 SNEGSKA (reference sequence). The CDR3 runs 11 residues. CDR3 in amino acids: CSARDSGGYTF. CDR3 in DNA: TGCAGTGCTAGAGACAGTGGTGGCTACACCTTC.

This clone has more than one count but fewer than ten. This sequence joins TRBV19 and TRBJ1-2; no clear D. There are 17 residues in the CDR3. V was trimmed by 1 base and J by 1 base, leaving 16 bases between them. Germline-derived CDR1 and CDR2 are LNHDA and SQIVND (reference sequence). The CDR3 is CASSIGTGRNNNYGYTF. As DNA, the CDR3 is TGTGCCAGTAGTATAGGAACGGGGAGGAACAATAACTATGGCTACACCTTC.

The genes are TRBV4-1 and TRBJ2-1; 9 bases map to TRBD2. CDR1 and CDR2 (germline): MGHRA, YSYEKL. This CDR3 is built from 17 residues. V lost 2 bases to trimming and J lost 9 bases; unmatched junction nucleotides: 14. This chain's CDR3 is CASSQSRAREGRSEQFF. In nucleotides, the CDR3 is TGCGCCAGCAGCCAATCGAGGGCGCGGGAGGGCCGGAGTGAGCAGTTCTTC.

The V and J genes are TRBV18 and TRBJ1-1; TRBD1 aligns across 10 bases. This CDR3 spans 14 amino acids. The V gene's germline CDR1 is KGHSH and CDR2 LQKENI. J gave up 3 bases and V 2 bases, and 0 bases lay outside the gene matches. The CDR3 protein is CASSPGTGDTEAFF. The CDR3 DNA follows: TGTGCCAGCTCACCAGGGACAGGGGACACTGAAGCTTTCTTT.

The rearrangement uses TRBV27 and TRBJ2-1, with 10 bases fitting TRBD1. The V segment lost 0 bases and the J segment 4 bases; nucleotides outside the gene matches: 6. Germline V gives CDR1 MNHEY, CDR2 SMNVEV (reference sequence). This CDR3 has 17 residues. The CDR3 bases are TGTGCCAGCAGTTTATCGGGTGGGGACAGGGGTTACAATGAGCAGTTCTTC. As protein: CASSLSGGDRGYNEQFF.

The genes are TRBV19 and TRBJ2-7; 11 bases agree with TRBD2. J was trimmed by 6 bases and V by 3 bases; bases with no gene match: 4. Germline V gives CDR1 LNHDA, CDR2 SQIVND (reference sequence). CDR3 length equals 14 residues. CDR3 sequence (DNA): TGTGCCAGTAGTATCCTAGCGGGAGGCGGCGAGCAGTACTTC. Its translation: CASSILAGGGEQYF.

This clone was seen a few times. This chain uses TRBV28 with TRBJ1-2, with 7 bases aligning to TRBD1. V trimming: 5 bases; J trimming: 8 bases; junction bases outside the gene matches: 17. The CDR3 has 16 amino acids. CDR1 MDHEN and CDR2 SYDVKM come from the germline V gene. The CDR3 sequence is CASSVNGQASEVGYTF. The CDR3 DNA follows: TGTGCCAGCAGTGTGAACGGACAGGCGAGCGAGGTCGGCTACACCTTC.

This clone was found once. The V gene is TRBV27, the J gene TRBJ1-1; TRBD1 might be the D (6 bases). Trimming removed 6 bases at V and 5 bases at J, with 22 bases between. This CDR3 contains 16 residues. CDR1 MNHEY and CDR2 SMNVEV come from the germline V gene (reference sequence). The CDR3 reads CASSPSGGEGETEAFF. CDR3 nucleotide sequence: TGTGCCAGCAGCCCCAGCGGGGGCGAGGGGGAAACTGAAGCTTTCTTT.

The V call is TRBV27, the J call TRBJ2-6, with TRBD1 identical over 7 bases. The length of the CDR3 is 19 residues. J lost 0 bases, V lost 3 bases, and 11 bases had no gene match. CDR1 and CDR2 from the germline V gene are MNHEY and SMNVEV (reference sequence). CDR3 DNA sequence: TGTGCCAGCAGTTTCACGGACAGGAGAGCGTACTCTGGGGCCAACGTCCTGACTTTC. Residues: CASSFTDRRAYSGANVLTF.